The source of this T cell receptor beta chain is a study of cytomegalovirus exposure and HLA in healthy donors. General study points: A missense variant in DCLRE1C was later tied to TCR beta V- and J-gene trimming.

Points on this clone: The antigen is unknown.

Germline V gives CDR1 SGHKS, CDR2 YYEKEE (reference sequence). V was pared by 4 bases and J by 2 bases, with 7 bases between. The CDR3 spans 12 residues. In the PCR, 60 Vbeta and 13 Jbeta primers were used. Repertoires were generated with immunoSEQ multiplex PCR, while TCRdb's copy carries only in-frame clones and drops some. The sample has around 150,000 clones; roughly 73% are singletons. Source material: PBMCs. This sequence joins TRBV5-5 and TRBJ2-7; TRBD2 might be the D (5 bases). The sequence was obtained from a male donor in good health and CMV-seronegative. Here the CDR3 reads CASSEGTYEQYF. The CDR3 nucleotides read TGTGCCAGCAGCGAGGGAACCTACGAGCAGTACTTC.